The T cell receptor beta chain described here comes from a study of CD8 T cells in Susac syndrome (dated by TCRdb to the late 2010s). As for the study more broadly: Repertoire sequencing was used to test whether CD8+ T cell activation and differentiation in Susac syndrome was antigen driven. The clonality of the CD8+ T cell repertoire was compared across approximately 12 healthy donors, around 14 Susac syndrome patients and about 15 multiple sclerosis patients.

Relative to germline, V is 8 bases shorter and J is 9 bases shorter, with 14 bases between their ends. CDR3 length: 12 amino acids, cysteine to phenylalanine. Only CDR3 DNA remains: 36 bases, in frame from the first base. CDR1 and CDR2 are drawn from the germline V gene (reference sequence): MNHEY, SMNVEV. RNA was extracted using the RNeasy kit, and roughly 0.5 to 1 ug of the RNA was reverse transcribed with random hexamers. TCR beta CDR3 regions were amplified with the immunoSEQ multiplex PCR assay covering 54 Vbeta and 13 Jbeta segments. Bias from PCR amplification was corrected by using a synthetic template baseline for primer optimization and for computational correction. As for how the authors treated the data: Reads were assigned to V, D and J genes according to IMGT and analyzed in immunoSEQ Analyzer, with only productive sequences retained. Clonality was computed as one minus Shannon entropy normalized by log2 of the number of productive unique sequences. For each patient and control, public and private clones were evaluated within the 100 most prevalent clones. Clones were defined as Susac-specific if absent from the healthy and MS cohorts, from over a thousand published viral clones and from other ImmuneACCESS disease sequences. TCRdb trimmed the raw reads at Q25, called clones with MiXCR and kept productive beta chains. Here each entry gathers all rows of one CDR3 protein and keeps the most common genes and DNA. TCRdb assigned the V and J calls; the authors' analysis was not used. The sample table lists about 300,000 distinct CDR3 sequences, roughly 84% of them with a count of one. The ten largest clones add up to over 0.1% of the sample.

Summary of the overall study and its limitations: The number of individuals in the TCR sequencing and HLA analysis was acknowledged as relatively small.

Peripheral blood CD8+ and CD4+ T cells from healthy donors, Susac syndrome patients and multiple sclerosis patients were profiled by high-throughput TCR beta sequencing. Multiple sclerosis controls were treatment-naive patients with stable or active relapsing-remitting disease fulfilling revised McDonald criteria. Bulk CD8+ and CD4+ T cells were purified by magnetic negative isolation, while CD8+ TEMRA cells were enriched using FACS. Blood was collected in EDTA tubes and processed within 24 hours, with PBMCs isolated through density gradient centrifugation. PBMCs destined for TCR sequencing were cryopreserved in liquid nitrogen and later thawed in a 37 °C water bath. The sorted or isolated CD4+, CD8+ and CD8+ TEMRA cells reached a purity of at least 90%. This clonotype was seen a single time. Its antigen target is currently unknown. Qualities for individual bases were not recorded, and no much larger clone is one base off. Just one read gives weak support.

This sequence originates from a human donor with multiple sclerosis. Material for sequencing was CD8+ T cells from PBMCs. The chain was built from TRBV27 and TRBJ2-1; a tentative D call is TRBD2 (6 bases match). The DNA sequence is as follows: TGTGCCAGCGGCCGGGCGCGGGGTGAGCAGTTCTTC. Its protein product is CASGRARGEQFF.